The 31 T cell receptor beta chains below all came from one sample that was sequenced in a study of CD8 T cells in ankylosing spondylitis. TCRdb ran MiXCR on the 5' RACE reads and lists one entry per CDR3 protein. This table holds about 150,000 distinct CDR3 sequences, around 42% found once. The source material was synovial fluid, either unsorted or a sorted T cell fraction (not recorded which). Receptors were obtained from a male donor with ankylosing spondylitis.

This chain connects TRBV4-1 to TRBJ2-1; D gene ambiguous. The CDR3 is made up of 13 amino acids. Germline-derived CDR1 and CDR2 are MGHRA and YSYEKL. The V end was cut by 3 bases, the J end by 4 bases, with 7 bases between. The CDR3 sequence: CASSHARYNEQFF. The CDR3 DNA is TGCGCCAGCAGCCATGCTAGATACAATGAGCAGTTCTTC.

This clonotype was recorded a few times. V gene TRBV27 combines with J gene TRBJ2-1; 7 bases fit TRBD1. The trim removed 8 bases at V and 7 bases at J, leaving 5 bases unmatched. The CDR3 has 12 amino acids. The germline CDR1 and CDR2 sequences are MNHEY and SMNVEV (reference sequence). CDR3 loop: CASVKGANEQFF. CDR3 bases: TGTGCCAGCGTCAAGGGGGCGAATGAGCAGTTCTTC.

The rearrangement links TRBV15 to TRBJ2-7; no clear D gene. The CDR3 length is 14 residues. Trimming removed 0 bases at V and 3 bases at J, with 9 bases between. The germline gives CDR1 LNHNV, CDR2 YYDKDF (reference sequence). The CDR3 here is CATSRDLESYEQYF. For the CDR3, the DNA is TGTGCCACCAGCAGAGATTTGGAGAGCTACGAGCAGTACTTC. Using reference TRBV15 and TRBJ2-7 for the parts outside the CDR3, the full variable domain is DAMVIQNPRYQVTQFGKPVTLSCSQTLNHNVMYWYQQKSSQAPKLLFHYYDKDFNNEADTPDNFQSRRPNTSFCFLDIRSPGLGDTAMYLCATSRDLESYEQYFGPGTRLTVT.

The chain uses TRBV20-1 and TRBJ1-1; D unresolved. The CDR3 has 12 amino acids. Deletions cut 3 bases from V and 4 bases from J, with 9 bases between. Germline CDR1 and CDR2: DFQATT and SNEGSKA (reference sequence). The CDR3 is CSASTGITEAFF. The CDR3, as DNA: TGCAGTGCTAGTACCGGGATCACTGAAGCTTTCTTT.

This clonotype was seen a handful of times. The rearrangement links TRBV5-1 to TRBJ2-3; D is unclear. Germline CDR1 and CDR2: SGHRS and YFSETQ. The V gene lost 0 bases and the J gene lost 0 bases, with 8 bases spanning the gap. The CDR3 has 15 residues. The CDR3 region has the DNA TGCGCCAGCAGCTTGGAGACCGTTAGCACAGATACGCAGTATTTT. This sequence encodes CASSLETVSTDTQYF.

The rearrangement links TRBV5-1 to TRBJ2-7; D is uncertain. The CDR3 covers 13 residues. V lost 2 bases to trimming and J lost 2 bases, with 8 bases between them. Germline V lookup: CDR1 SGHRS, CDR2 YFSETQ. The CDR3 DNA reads TGCGCCAGCAGCTTTTCTGCCCCCTACGAGCAGTACTTC. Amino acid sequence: CASSFSAPYEQYF. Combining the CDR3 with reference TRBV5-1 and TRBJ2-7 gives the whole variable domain KAGVTQTPRYLIKTRGQQVTLSCSPISGHRSVSWYQQTPGQGLQFLFEYFSETQRNKGNFPGRFSGRQFSNSRSEMNVSTLELGDSALYLCASSFSAPYEQYFGPGTRLTVT.

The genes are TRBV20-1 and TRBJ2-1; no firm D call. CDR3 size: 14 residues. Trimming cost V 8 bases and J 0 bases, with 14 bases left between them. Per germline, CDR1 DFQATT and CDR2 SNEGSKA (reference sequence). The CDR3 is CSNNRPSSYNEQFF. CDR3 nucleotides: TGCAGTAACAACCGCCCTAGCTCCTACAATGAGCAGTTCTTC.

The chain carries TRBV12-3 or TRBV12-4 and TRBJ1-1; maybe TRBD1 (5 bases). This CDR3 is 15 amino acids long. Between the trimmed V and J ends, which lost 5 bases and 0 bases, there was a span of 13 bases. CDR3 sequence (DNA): TGTGCCAGCAGTAGACGGGGGAAGATGAACACTGAAGCTTTCTTT. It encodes CASSRRGKMNTEAFF.

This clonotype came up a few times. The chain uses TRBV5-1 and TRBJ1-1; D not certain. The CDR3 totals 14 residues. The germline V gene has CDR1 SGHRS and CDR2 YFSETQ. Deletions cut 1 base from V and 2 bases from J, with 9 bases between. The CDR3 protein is CASSLRGLNTEAFF. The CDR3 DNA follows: TGCGCCAGCAGCTTGCGAGGGCTTAACACTGAAGCTTTCTTT. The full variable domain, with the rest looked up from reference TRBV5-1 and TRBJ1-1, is KAGVTQTPRYLIKTRGQQVTLSCSPISGHRSVSWYQQTPGQGLQFLFEYFSETQRNKGNFPGRFSGRQFSNSRSEMNVSTLELGDSALYLCASSLRGLNTEAFFGQGTRLTVV.

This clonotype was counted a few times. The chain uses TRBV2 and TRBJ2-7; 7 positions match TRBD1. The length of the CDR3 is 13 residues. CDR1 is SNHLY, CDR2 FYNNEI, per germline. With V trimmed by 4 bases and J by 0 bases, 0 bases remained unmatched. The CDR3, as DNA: TGTGCCAGCAGTGGGGACAGCTCCTACGAGCAGTACTTC. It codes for CASSGDSSYEQYF. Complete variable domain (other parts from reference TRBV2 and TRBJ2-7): EPEVTQTPSHQVTQMGQEVILRCVPISNHLYFYWYRQILGQKVEFLVSFYNNEISEKSEIFDDQFSVERPDGSNFTLKIRSTKLEDSAMYFCASSGDSSYEQYFGPGTRLTVT.

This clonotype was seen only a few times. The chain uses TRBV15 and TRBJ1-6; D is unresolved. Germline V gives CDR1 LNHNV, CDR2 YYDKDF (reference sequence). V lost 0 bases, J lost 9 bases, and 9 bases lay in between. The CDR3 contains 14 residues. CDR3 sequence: CATSRDPGGSPLHF. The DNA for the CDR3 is TGTGCCACCAGCAGAGATCCCGGAGGTTCACCCCTCCACTTT.

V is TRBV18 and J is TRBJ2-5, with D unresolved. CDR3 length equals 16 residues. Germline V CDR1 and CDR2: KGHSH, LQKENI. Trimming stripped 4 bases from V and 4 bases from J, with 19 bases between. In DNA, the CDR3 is TGTGCCAGCTCACGCCGCCCAATGGGGTCGGGAGAGACCCAGTACTTC. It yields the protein CASSRRPMGSGETQYF.

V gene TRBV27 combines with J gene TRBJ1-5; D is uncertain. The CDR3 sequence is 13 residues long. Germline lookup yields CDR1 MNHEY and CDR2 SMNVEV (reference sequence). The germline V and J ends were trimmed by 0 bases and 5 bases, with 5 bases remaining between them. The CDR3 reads CASSLSSDQPQHF. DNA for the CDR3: TGTGCCAGCAGTTTATCGAGCGATCAGCCCCAGCATTTT.

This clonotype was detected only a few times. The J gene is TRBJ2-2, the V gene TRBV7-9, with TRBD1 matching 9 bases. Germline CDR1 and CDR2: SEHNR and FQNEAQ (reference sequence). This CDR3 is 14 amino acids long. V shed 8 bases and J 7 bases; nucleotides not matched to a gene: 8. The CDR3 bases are TGTGCCAGCCCCGGGACAGGGACAAGCGGGGAGCTGTTTTTT. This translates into CASPGTGTSGELFF.

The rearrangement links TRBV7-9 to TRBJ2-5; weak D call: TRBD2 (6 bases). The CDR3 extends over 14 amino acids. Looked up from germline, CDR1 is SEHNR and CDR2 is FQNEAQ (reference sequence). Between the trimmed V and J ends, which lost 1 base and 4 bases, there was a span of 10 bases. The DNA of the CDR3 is TGTGCCAGCAGCTTAGTTGGGGGGTCAGAGACCCAGTACTTC. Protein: CASSLVGGSETQYF.

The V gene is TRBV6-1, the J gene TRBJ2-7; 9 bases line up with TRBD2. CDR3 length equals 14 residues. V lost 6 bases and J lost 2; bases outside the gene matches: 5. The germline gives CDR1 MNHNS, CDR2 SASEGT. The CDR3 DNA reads TGTGCCAGCAGCGCTAGCGGGGAAGCCTACGAGCAGTACTTC. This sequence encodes CASSASGEAYEQYF.

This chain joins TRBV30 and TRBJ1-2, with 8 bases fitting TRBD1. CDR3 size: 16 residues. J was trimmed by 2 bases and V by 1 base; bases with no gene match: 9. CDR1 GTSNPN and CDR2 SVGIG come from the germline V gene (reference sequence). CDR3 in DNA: TGTGCCTGGAGTGCCCGCCGGGACAGGTACAACTATGGCTACACCTTC. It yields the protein CAWSARRDRYNYGYTF.

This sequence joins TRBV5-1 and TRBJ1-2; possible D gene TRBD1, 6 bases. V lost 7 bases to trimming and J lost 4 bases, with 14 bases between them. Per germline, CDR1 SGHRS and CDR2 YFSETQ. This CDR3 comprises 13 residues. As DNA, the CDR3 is TGCGCCAGCGGGCCGGGGGCGGGCTATGGCTACACCTTC. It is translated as CASGPGAGYGYTF.

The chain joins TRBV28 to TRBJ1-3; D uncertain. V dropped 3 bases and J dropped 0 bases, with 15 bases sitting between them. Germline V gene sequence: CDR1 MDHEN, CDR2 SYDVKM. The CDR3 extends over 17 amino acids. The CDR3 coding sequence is TGTGCCAGCAGTTTGTTGCAAGGACTTATCTCTGGAAACACCATATATTTT. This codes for CASSLLQGLISGNTIYF.

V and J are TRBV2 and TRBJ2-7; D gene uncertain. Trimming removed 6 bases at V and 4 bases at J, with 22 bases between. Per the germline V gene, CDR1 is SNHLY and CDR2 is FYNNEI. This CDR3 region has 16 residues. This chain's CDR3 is CASRHPPTQVPYEQYF. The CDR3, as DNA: TGTGCCAGCAGGCACCCTCCGACCCAAGTACCTTACGAGCAGTACTTC. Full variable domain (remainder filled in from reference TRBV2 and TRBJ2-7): EPEVTQTPSHQVTQMGQEVILRCVPISNHLYFYWYRQILGQKVEFLVSFYNNEISEKSEIFDDQFSVERPDGSNFTLKIRSTKLEDSAMYFCASRHPPTQVPYEQYFGPGTRLTVT.

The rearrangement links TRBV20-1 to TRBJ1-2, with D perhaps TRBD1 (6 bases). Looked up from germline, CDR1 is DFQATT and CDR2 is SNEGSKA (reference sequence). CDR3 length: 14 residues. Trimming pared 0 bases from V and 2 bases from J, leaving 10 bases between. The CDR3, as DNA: TGCAGTGCTAGAGACGGGGGCGCAAACTATGGCTACACCTTC. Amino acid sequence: CSARDGGANYGYTF.

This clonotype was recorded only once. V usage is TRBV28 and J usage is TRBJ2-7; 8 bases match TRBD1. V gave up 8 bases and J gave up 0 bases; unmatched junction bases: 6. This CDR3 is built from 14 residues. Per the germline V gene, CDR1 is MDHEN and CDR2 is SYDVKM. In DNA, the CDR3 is TGTGCCAGCCTGCAAACAGGGGGCTCCTACGAGCAGTACTTC. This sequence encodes CASLQTGGSYEQYF.

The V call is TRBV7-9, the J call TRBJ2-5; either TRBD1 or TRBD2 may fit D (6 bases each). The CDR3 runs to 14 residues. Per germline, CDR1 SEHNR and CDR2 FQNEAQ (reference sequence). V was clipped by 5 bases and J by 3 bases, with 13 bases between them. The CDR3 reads CASSPRDIEETQYF. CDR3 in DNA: TGTGCCAGCAGCCCGCGGGACATTGAAGAGACCCAGTACTTC. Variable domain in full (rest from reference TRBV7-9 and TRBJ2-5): DTGVSQNPRHKITKRGQNVTFRCDPISEHNRLYWYRQTLGQGPEFLTYFQNEAQLEKSRLLSDRFSAERPKGSFSTLEIQRTEQGDSAMYLCASSPRDIEETQYFGPGTRLLVL.

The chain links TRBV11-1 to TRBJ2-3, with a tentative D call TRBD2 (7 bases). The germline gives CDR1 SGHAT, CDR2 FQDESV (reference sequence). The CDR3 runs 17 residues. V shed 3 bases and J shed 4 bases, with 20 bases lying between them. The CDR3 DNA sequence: TGTGCCAGCAGCTTCGGAAAGGGGGAGGGTTTTGCAGATACGCAGTATTTT. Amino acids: CASSFGKGEGFADTQYF.

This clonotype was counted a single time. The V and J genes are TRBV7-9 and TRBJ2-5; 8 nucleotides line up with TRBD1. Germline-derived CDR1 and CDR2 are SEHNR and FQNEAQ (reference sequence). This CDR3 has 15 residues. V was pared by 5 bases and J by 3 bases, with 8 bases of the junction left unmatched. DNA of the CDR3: TGTGCCAGCAGCCCCCGGGACAGGAGAAAAGAGACCCAGTACTTC. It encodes CASSPRDRRKETQYF. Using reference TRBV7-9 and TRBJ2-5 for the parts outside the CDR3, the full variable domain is DTGVSQNPRHKITKRGQNVTFRCDPISEHNRLYWYRQTLGQGPEFLTYFQNEAQLEKSRLLSDRFSAERPKGSFSTLEIQRTEQGDSAMYLCASSPRDRRKETQYFGPGTRLLVL.

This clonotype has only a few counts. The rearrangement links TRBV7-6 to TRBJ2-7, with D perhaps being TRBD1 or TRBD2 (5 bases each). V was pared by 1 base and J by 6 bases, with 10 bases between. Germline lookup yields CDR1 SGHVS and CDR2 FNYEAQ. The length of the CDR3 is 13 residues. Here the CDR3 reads CASSLGGPGEQYF. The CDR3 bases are TGTGCCAGCAGCTTAGGGGGACCGGGCGAGCAGTACTTC.

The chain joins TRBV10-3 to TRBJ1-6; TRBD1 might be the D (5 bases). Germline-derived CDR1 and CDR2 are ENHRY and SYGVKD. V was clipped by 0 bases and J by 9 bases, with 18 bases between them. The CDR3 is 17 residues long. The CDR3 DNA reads TGTGCCATCAGTGAGTCTGTCAGGGAACAGCGGAGTTCACCCCTCCACTTT. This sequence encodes CAISESVREQRSSPLHF.

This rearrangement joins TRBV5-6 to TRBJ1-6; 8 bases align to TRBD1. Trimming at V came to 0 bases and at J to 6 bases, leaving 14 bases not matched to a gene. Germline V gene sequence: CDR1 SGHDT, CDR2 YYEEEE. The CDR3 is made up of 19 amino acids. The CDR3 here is CASSLVPDRVLFGNSPLHF. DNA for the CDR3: TGTGCCAGCAGCTTGGTTCCGGACAGGGTTTTGTTCGGTAATTCACCCCTCCACTTT. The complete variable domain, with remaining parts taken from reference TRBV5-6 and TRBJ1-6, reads DAGVTQSPTHLIKTRGQQVTLRCSPKSGHDTVSWYQQALGQGPQFIFQYYEEEERQRGNFPDRFSGHQFPNYSSELNVNALLLGDSALYLCASSLVPDRVLFGNSPLHFGNGTRLTVT.

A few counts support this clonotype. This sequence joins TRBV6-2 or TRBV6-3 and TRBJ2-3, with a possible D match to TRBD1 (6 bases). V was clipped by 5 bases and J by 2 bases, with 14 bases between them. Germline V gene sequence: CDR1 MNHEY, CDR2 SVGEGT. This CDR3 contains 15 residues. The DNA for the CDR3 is TGTGCCAGCAGTCCGTGGACAGTCCCCACAGATACGCAGTATTTT. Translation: CASSPWTVPTDTQYF.

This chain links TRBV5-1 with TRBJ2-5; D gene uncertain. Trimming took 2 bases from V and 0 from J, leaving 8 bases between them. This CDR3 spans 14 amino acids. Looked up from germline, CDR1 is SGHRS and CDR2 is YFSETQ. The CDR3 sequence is CASSLALYQETQYF. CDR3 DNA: TGCGCCAGCAGCTTAGCCCTGTACCAAGAGACCCAGTACTTC.

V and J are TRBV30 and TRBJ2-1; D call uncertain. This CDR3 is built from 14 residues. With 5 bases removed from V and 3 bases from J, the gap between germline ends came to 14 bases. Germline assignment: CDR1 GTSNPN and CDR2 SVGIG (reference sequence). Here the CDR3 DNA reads TGTGCCTGGGACGCGACCGGTATCTACAATGAGCAGTTCTTC. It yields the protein CAWDATGIYNEQFF.